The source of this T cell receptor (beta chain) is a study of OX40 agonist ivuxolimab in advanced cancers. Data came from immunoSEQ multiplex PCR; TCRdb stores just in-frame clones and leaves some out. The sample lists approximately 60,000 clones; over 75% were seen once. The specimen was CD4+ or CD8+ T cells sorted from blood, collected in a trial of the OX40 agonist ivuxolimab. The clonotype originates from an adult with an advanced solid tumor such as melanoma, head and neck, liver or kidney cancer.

CDR3 protein: CASSGTDLNTGELFF. The CDR3, as DNA: TGTGCCAGTTCCGGGACGGATTTGAACACCGGGGAGCTGTTTTTT. The rearrangement joins TRBV19 to TRBJ2-2, with D perhaps assigned TRBD1 or TRBD2 (5 bases each). CDR1 is LNHDA, CDR2 SQIVND, per germline (reference sequence). V lost 8 bases and J lost 1, with 14 bases in between. This CDR3 has 15 residues.